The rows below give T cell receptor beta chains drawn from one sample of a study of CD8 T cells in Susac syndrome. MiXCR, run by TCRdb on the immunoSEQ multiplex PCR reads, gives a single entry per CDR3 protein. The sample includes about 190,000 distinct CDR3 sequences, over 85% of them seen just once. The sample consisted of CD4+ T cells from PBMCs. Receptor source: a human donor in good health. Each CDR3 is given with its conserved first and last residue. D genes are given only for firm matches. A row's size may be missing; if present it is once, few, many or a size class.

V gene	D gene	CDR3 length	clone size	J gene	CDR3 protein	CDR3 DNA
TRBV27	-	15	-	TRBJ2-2	CASSLGRGNTGELFF	TGTGCCAGCAGTTTGGGCAGGGGGAACACCGGGGAGCTGTTTTTT
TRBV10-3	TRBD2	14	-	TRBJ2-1	CAIGVAGGLGEQFF	TGTGCCATCGGGGTAGCGGGGGGGCTAGGTGAGCAGTTCTTC
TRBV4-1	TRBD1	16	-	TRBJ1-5	CASSHGTEPRNQPQHF	TGCGCCAGCAGCCACGGGACAGAACCACGCAATCAGCCCCAGCATTTT
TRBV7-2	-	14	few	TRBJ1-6	CASSLEGVGSPLHF	TGTGCCAGCAGCTTAGAGGGGGTGGGTTCACCCCTCCACTTT
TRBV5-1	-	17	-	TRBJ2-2	CASSLWGRATNTGELFF	TGCGCCAGCAGCTTGTGGGGCCGGGCGACGAACACCGGGGAGCTGTTTTTT
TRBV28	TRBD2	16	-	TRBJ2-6	CASRDRGGTGANVLTF	TGTGCCAGCAGGGACCGGGGGGGGACTGGGGCCAACGTCCTGACTTTC
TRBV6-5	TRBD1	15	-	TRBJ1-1	CATRPDRAHNTEAFF	TGTGCCACACGACCCGACAGGGCTCATAACACTGAAGCTTTCTTT
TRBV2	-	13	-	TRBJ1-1	CASRGGEATEAFF	TGTGCCAGCCGGGGAGGGGAGGCCACTGAAGCTTTCTTT
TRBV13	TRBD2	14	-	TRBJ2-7	CASSVAGGRVEQYF	TGTGCCAGCAGCGTAGCGGGGGGGCGGGTCGAGCAGTACTTC
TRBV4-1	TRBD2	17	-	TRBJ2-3	CASSQLSGVGGTDTQYF	TGCGCCAGCAGCCAACTCAGCGGGGTAGGGGGCACAGATACGCAGTATTTT
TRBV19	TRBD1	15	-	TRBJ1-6	CASSTYRDRDSPLHF	TGTGCCAGTAGTACCTACCGGGACAGGGATTCACCCCTCCACTTT
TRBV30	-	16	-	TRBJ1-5	CAWSEGTWRGNQPQHF	TGTGCCTGGAGTGAGGGAACCTGGCGTGGGAATCAGCCCCAGCATTTT
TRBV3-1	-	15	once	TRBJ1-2	CASSQDRGRGYGYTF	TGTGCCAGCAGCCAAGATCGAGGCAGGGGTTATGGCTACACCTTC
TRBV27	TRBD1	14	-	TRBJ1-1	CASSSDRVRTEAFF	TGTGCCAGCAGTTCAGACAGGGTACGAACTGAAGCTTTCTTT
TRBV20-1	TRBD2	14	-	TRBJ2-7	CSADGLAGGNEQYF	TGCAGTGCCGACGGACTAGCGGGGGGCAACGAGCAGTACTTC
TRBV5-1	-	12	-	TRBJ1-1	CASYRENTEAFF	TGCGCCAGCTACAGGGAGAACACTGAAGCTTTCTTT
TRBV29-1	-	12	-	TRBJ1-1	CSVQNTNTEAFF	TGCAGCGTCCAGAACACGAACACTGAAGCTTTCTTT
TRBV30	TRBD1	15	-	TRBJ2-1	CAWSSGQGTYNEQFF	TGTGCCTGGAGTTCGGGACAGGGGACCTACAATGAGCAGTTCTTC
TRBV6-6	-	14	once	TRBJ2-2	CASKRAADTGELFF	TGTGCCAGCAAGAGGGCCGCGGACACCGGGGAGCTGTTTTTT
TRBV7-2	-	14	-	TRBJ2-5	CASSLAPGSGTQYF	TGTGCCAGCAGCTTAGCCCCAGGGTCGGGGACCCAGTACTTC
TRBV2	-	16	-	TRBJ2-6	CATRRRIASGANVLTF	TGTGCCACCCGCAGGCGGATTGCCTCTGGGGCCAACGTCCTGACTTTC
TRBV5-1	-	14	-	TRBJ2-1	CASSPGDLNNEQFF	TGCGCCAGCAGCCCGGGGGACCTAAACAATGAGCAGTTCTTC